These 14 T cell receptor beta chains originate from one sample sequenced in a study of blood T cell repertoires in COVID-19. The assay was immunoSEQ multiplex PCR, and TCRdb's table has in-frame clones only and misses some. The data hold 300,000 to 500,000 clones, with around 90% observed a single time. Sequenced material: PBMCs or T cells enriched from blood (not recorded which). The receptors shown here come from a woman aged 40 to 50 with acute COVID-19.

The chain joins TRBV10-3 to TRBJ1-1, with no clear D. V was trimmed by 3 bases and J by 7 bases, leaving 12 bases between them. CDR1 and CDR2 from the germline V gene are ENHRY and SYGVKD. CDR3 size: 13 residues. CDR3 region: CAISDQRVLEAFF. CDR3 nucleotide sequence: TGTGCCATCAGTGACCAACGGGTCCTTGAAGCTTTCTTT.

CDR3 DNA sequence: TGTGCCAGCAGCGCCGGGACTAGCGGGGGCACAGATACGCAGTATTTT. Encoded protein: CASSAGTSGGTDTQYF. This chain joins TRBV11-3 and TRBJ2-3; 13 nucleotides agree with TRBD2. The CDR3 spans 16 residues. Germline CDR1 reads SGHNT; CDR2 reads YENEEA. J gave up 1 base and V 5 bases, and 3 bases lay outside the gene matches.

V gene TRBV29-1 combines with J gene TRBJ1-5, with TRBD1 matching 7 bases. The germline gives CDR1 SQVTM, CDR2 ANQGSEA. The CDR3 is 14 amino acids. The trim removed 6 bases at V and 4 bases at J, leaving 9 bases unmatched. CDR3 sequence (DNA): TGCAGCGTAGGGGGCCTGCTCCCTAATCAGCCCCAGCATTTT. Protein product: CSVGGLLPNQPQHF. Complete variable domain (other parts from reference TRBV29-1 and TRBJ1-5): SAVISQKPSRDICQRGTSLTIQCQVDSQVTMMFWYRQQPGQSLTLIATANQGSEATYESGFVIDKFPISRPNLTFSTLTVSNMSPEDSSIYLCSVGGLLPNQPQHFGDGTRLSIL.

The J gene is TRBJ2-3, the V gene TRBV24-1; weak D call: TRBD1 (6 bases). CDR1 and CDR2 from the germline V gene are KGHDR and SFDVKD. The CDR3 is made up of 13 amino acids. The V end was cut by 2 bases, the J end by 6 bases, with 8 bases between. In nucleotides, the CDR3 is TGTGCCACCAGTGATTCAGGGGTGGATACGCAGTATTTT. Encoded protein: CATSDSGVDTQYF.

The gene calls are TRBV19 and TRBJ1-5; tentatively, D is TRBD1 (5 bases). This CDR3 comprises 16 residues. V lost 10 bases, J lost 1 base, and 20 bases lay in between. CDR1 LNHDA and CDR2 SQIVND come from the germline V gene (reference sequence). CDR3: CATHPGPRRSNQPQHF. The CDR3 nucleotides read TGTGCCACCCACCCAGGGCCGAGACGGAGCAATCAGCCCCAGCATTTT.

The chain is built from TRBV5-1 and TRBJ2-7; 12 nucleotides match TRBD2. The CDR3 is 17 residues long. Per germline, CDR1 SGHRS and CDR2 YFSETQ. The junction had 8 bases not matched to a gene; V was cut back by 0 bases and J by 4 bases. The CDR3 loop reads CASSLVASGGAGYEQYF. CDR3 in DNA: TGCGCCAGCAGCTTGGTAGCTAGCGGGGGGGCCGGTTACGAGCAGTACTTC.

This chain connects TRBV6-6 to TRBJ1-1; D perhaps matches TRBD1 (6 bases). The CDR3 loop spans 14 amino acids. V was clipped by 6 bases and J by 6 bases, with 17 bases between them. Germline CDR1 MNHNY, CDR2 SVGAGI (reference sequence). The CDR3 DNA follows: TGTGCCAGCAGATACATAACAGGGAAATCTGAAGCTTTCTTT. This encodes CASRYITGKSEAFF.

The rearrangement links TRBV6-5 to TRBJ2-5; 8 bases are a match to TRBD1. Germline CDR1 MNHEY, CDR2 SVGAGI. Losses at the gene ends were 2 bases for V and 5 bases for J; bases not matched to a gene: 7. This CDR3 spans 15 amino acids. In DNA form, the CDR3 reads TGTGCCAGCAGTTACACCCACAGGGGGGAGGAGACCCAGTACTTC. Its protein product is CASSYTHRGEETQYF.

The chain has TRBV5-1 and TRBJ1-1; D perhaps matches TRBD1 (5 bases). There are 14 residues in the CDR3. Germline CDR1 reads SGHRS; CDR2 reads YFSETQ. The germline V and J ends were trimmed by 3 bases and 4 bases, with 13 bases remaining between them. CDR3 sequence reads: CASSWGEVGTEAFF. CDR3 nucleotides: TGCGCCAGCAGCTGGGGGGAGGTGGGCACTGAAGCTTTCTTT.

This chain uses TRBV19 with TRBJ1-1; no firm D call. This CDR3 spans 14 amino acids. Germline-derived CDR1 and CDR2 are LNHDA and SQIVND (reference sequence). The V gene lost 3 bases and the J gene lost 4 bases, with 12 bases spanning the gap. The CDR3 DNA reads TGTGCCAGTAGTATGACAACCGTGGGCACTGAAGCTTTCTTT. It is translated as CASSMTTVGTEAFF.

The CDR3 loop is CATSDHRDFGGYGYTF. CDR3 nucleotides: TGTGCCACCAGTGACCACAGGGATTTCGGCGGCTATGGCTACACCTTC. V is TRBV24-1 and J is TRBJ1-2; weak D call: TRBD1 (6 bases). V was cut by 4 bases and J by 4 bases, with 18 bases left in between. Germline lookup yields CDR1 KGHDR and CDR2 SFDVKD. CDR3 size: 16 residues.

The gene calls are TRBV7-9 and TRBJ1-4; 10 bases match TRBD1. Trimming removed 5 bases from V and 8 bases from J; junction bases left unmatched: 14. CDR1 SEHNR and CDR2 FQNEAQ come from the germline V gene (reference sequence). This CDR3 comprises 17 residues. The CDR3 here is CASSPRQPGQGNEKLFF. CDR3 bases: TGTGCCAGCAGCCCCCGCCAACCGGGACAGGGGAACGAAAAACTGTTTTTT.

CDR3 amino acids: CASSRNWREYNSPLHF. DNA for the CDR3: TGTGCCAGCAGCCGGAACTGGAGGGAATATAATTCACCCCTCCACTTT. The chain joins TRBV3-1 (or the pseudogene TRBV3-2) to TRBJ1-6; no firm D call. V lost 4 bases, J lost 4 bases, and 14 bases lay in between. The CDR3 consists of 16 residues. From germline, CDR1 is LGHDT and CDR2 YNNKEL (reference sequence).

This clone has a single count. This rearrangement joins TRBV11-2 to TRBJ1-1, with D possibly TRBD1 on 6 matching bases. V dropped 2 bases and J dropped 1 base, with 14 bases sitting between them. Germline CDR1 and CDR2: SGHAT and FQNNGV. This CDR3 is 16 amino acids long. In DNA form, the CDR3 reads TGTGCCAGCAGCTTACCCCTCATACAGGGGAACACTGAAGCTTTCTTT. Its protein product is CASSLPLIQGNTEAFF. The full variable domain, rest sourced from reference TRBV11-2 and TRBJ1-1, is EAGVAQSPRYKIIEKRQSVAFWCNPISGHATLYWYQQILGQGPKLLIQFQNNGVVDDSQLPKDRFSAERLKGVDSTLKIQPAKLEDSAVYLCASSLPLIQGNTEAFFGQGTRLTVV.